These 14 T cell receptor beta chains came from one sample sequenced in a study of healthy donors' naive CD4 and CD8 T cells. Starting from about 0.45 ug of total RNA, TCR libraries were made with linear amplification. TCRdb itself ran the reads through MiXCR, one entry per CDR3 protein. The table has roughly 200,000 distinct CDR3 sequences, about 76% seen once. The material sequenced was naive CD4+ and CD8+ T cells sorted from blood, pooled from several donors. These TCRs come from a pool of human donors in good health; the sample pools cells from several healthy donors.

In DNA form, the CDR3 reads TGTGCCAGTAGCAGGGTTGGCACTGAAGCTTTCTTT. Amino acid sequence: CASSRVGTEAFF. The rearrangement joins TRBV19 to TRBJ1-1, with D possibly matching TRBD1 (5 bases). The CDR3 spans 12 residues. V was clipped by 6 bases and J by 4 bases, with 9 bases between them. Germline CDR1 LNHDA, CDR2 SQIVND (reference sequence).

The V call is TRBV19, the J call TRBJ2-7; 7 nucleotides agree with TRBD2. V shed 4 bases, J shed 3 bases, and the junction held 6 bases outside the gene matches. The CDR3 loop spans 14 amino acids. The germline gives CDR1 LNHDA, CDR2 SQIVND (reference sequence). This chain's CDR3 is CASSSAGVSYEQYF. Written as DNA, the CDR3 is TGTGCCAGTAGTAGTGCGGGAGTAAGCTACGAGCAGTACTTC. Filled out from reference TRBV19 and TRBJ2-7, the complete variable domain reads DGGITQSPKYLFRKEGQNVTLSCEQNLNHDAMYWYRQDPGQGLRLIYYSQIVNDFQKGDIAEGYSVSREKKESFPLTVTSAQKNPTAFYLCASSSAGVSYEQYFGPGTRLTVT.

This clonotype was detected only a few times. CDR3 sequence: CSVIGQSFYEQYF. CDR3 sequence (DNA): TGCAGCGTTATTGGCCAAAGTTTCTACGAGCAGTACTTC. The V and J genes are TRBV29-1 and TRBJ2-7; D remains ambiguous. The germline gives CDR1 SQVTM, CDR2 ANQGSEA. V gave up 5 bases and J gave up 3 bases, with 14 bases separating them. The CDR3 loop spans 13 amino acids.

This clonotype was seen once. The V and J genes are TRBV29-1 and TRBJ2-3; unclear D gene. This CDR3 has 12 residues. V was pared by 4 bases and J by 1 base, with 6 bases between. CDR1 and CDR2 (germline): SQVTM, ANQGSEA. The CDR3 region has the DNA TGCAGCGTTGGATGGGGCACAGATACGCAGTATTTT. Residues: CSVGWGTDTQYF.

The chain employs TRBV29-1 and TRBJ1-1; the D gene is possibly TRBD1 (5 bases). This CDR3 comprises 10 residues. The germline V gene has CDR1 SQVTM and CDR2 ANQGSEA. Trimming left V 3 bases short and J 12 bases short, with 11 bases between. CDR3 residues: CSVESGGPFF. The CDR3 bases are TGCAGCGTTGAGTCCGGGGGACCTTTCTTT.

This clonotype was counted only a few times. This chain connects TRBV29-1 to TRBJ1-2; 9 positions agree with TRBD1. The germline V gene has CDR1 SQVTM and CDR2 ANQGSEA. The CDR3 runs 13 residues. Trimming removed 6 bases from V and 8 bases from J; junction bases left unmatched: 10. CDR3 amino acids: CSVISGTGIGYTF. The DNA for the CDR3 is TGCAGCGTAATCTCTGGGACAGGGATAGGCTACACCTTC.

The V gene is TRBV29-1, the J gene TRBJ1-2; the D gene is possibly TRBD1 (5 bases). This CDR3 is built from 12 residues. Trimming stripped 6 bases from V and 7 bases from J, with 15 bases between. Germline V lookup: CDR1 SQVTM, CDR2 ANQGSEA. The CDR3 loop reads CSVSDPGSGYTF. CDR3 bases: TGCAGCGTCTCCGACCCAGGGTCTGGCTACACCTTC. Full variable domain (outside the CDR3, taken from reference TRBV29-1 and TRBJ1-2): SAVISQKPSRDICQRGTSLTIQCQVDSQVTMMFWYRQQPGQSLTLIATANQGSEATYESGFVIDKFPISRPNLTFSTLTVSNMSPEDSSIYLCSVSDPGSGYTFGSGTRLTVV.

The chain combines TRBV5-5 with TRBJ2-1, with D possibly called TRBD1 or TRBD2 (5 bases each). The CDR3 sequence is 14 residues long. The V gene's germline CDR1 is SGHKS and CDR2 YYEKEE (reference sequence). V lost 3 bases to trimming and J lost 10 bases, with 17 bases between them. The chain's CDR3 is CASSSSGTKVEQFF. CDR3 coding DNA: TGTGCCAGCAGCTCATCCGGGACGAAGGTAGAGCAGTTCTTC. Drawing the rest from reference TRBV5-5 and TRBJ2-1, the complete variable domain is DAGVTQSPTHLIKTRGQQVTLRCSPISGHKSVSWYQQVLGQGPQFIFQYYEKEERGRGNFPDRFSARQFPNYSSELNVNALLLGDSALYLCASSSSGTKVEQFFGPGTRLTVL.

The chain couples TRBV27 to TRBJ1-3; D not certain. This CDR3 is 18 amino acids long. V shed 0 bases and J shed 1 base, with 16 bases lying between them. Germline assignment: CDR1 MNHEY and CDR2 SMNVEV (reference sequence). The CDR3 nucleotides are TGTGCCAGCAGTTTATCCCCGGACTGGCCCCTTTCTGGAAACACCATATATTTT. Its protein is CASSLSPDWPLSGNTIYF.

This clonotype was counted between two and nine times. The rearrangement uses TRBV19 and TRBJ1-5; D might be TRBD1 (5 bases). Germline CDR1 reads LNHDA; CDR2 reads SQIVND (reference sequence). With 3 bases removed from V and 0 bases from J, the gap between germline ends came to 15 bases. CDR3 size: 17 residues. The CDR3 region has the DNA TGTGCCAGTAGTATCCTCAGTGACCAGGGTAGCAATCAGCCCCAGCATTTT. Amino acid sequence: CASSILSDQGSNQPQHF.

This clonotype was counted a single time. V and J are TRBV27 and TRBJ1-1; 7 nucleotides line up with TRBD1. CDR3 length: 15 residues. V shed 4 bases and J 0 bases; nucleotides not matched to a gene: 5. Germline V gene lookup returns CDR1 MNHEY and CDR2 SMNVEV (reference sequence). The CDR3 here is CASSSGQEMNTEAFF. DNA for the CDR3: TGTGCCAGCAGTTCCGGACAGGAGATGAACACTGAAGCTTTCTTT.

This clonotype was seen only a few times. The chain combines TRBV6-5 with TRBJ1-1; the D is unclear. Germline CDR1 is MNHEY and CDR2 is SVGAGI. This CDR3 contains 14 residues. The V gene lost 1 base and the J gene lost 0 bases, with 6 bases spanning the gap. The CDR3 reads CASSYLPVNTEAFF. The DNA of the CDR3 is TGTGCCAGCAGTTACTTACCTGTGAACACTGAAGCTTTCTTT.

J is TRBJ2-5 and V is TRBV30; a possible D gene is TRBD1 (6 bases). This CDR3 region has 12 residues. Trimming left V 1 base short and J 5 bases short, with 8 bases between. Germline V gene data show CDR1 as GTSNPN and CDR2 as SVGIG (reference sequence). The CDR3 region is CAWSDREETQYF. The CDR3 DNA is TGTGCCTGGAGTGACAGGGAGGAGACCCAGTACTTC.

A single count supports this clonotype. The chain recombines TRBV29-1 with TRBJ2-1; D possibly matches TRBD1 or TRBD2 (5 bases each). The germline V and J ends were trimmed by 6 bases and 7 bases, with 22 bases remaining between them. The CDR3 has 15 amino acids. Germline V lookup: CDR1 SQVTM, CDR2 ANQGSEA. CDR3 sequence reads: CSVPEPSGSANEQFF. The DNA of the CDR3 is TGCAGCGTCCCCGAGCCTTCAGGGAGCGCGAATGAGCAGTTCTTC.